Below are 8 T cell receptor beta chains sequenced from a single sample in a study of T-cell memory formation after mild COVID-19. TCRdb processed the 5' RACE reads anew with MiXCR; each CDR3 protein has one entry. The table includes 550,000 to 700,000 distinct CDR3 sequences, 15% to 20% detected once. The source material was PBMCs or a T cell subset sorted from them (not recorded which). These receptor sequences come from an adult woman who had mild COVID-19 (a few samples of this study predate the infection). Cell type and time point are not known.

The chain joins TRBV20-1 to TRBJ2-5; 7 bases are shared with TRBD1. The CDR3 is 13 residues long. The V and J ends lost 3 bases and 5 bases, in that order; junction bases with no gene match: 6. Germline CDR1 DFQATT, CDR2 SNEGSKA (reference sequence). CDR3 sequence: CSARRQGFETQYF. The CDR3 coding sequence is TGCAGTGCTAGGAGACAGGGTTTTGAGACCCAGTACTTC.

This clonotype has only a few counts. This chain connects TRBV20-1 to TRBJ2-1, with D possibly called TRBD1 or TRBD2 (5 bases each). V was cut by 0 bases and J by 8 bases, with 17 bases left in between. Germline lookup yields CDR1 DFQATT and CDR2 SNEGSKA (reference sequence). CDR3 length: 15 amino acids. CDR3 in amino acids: CSARDPAALGDEQFF. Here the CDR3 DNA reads TGCAGTGCTAGAGATCCAGCGGCCCTGGGGGATGAGCAGTTCTTC.

CDR3 in amino acids: CASSFFQGMNTEAFF. DNA of the CDR3: TGTGCCAGCAGCTTCTTTCAGGGAATGAACACTGAAGCTTTCTTT. The chain links TRBV11-3 to TRBJ1-1; maybe TRBD1 (5 bases). Germline loops: CDR1 SGHNT, CDR2 YENEEA. Trimming shortened V by 3 bases and J by 0 bases, and 11 bases separated the two germline ends. This CDR3 is 15 amino acids long. The variable domain in full, completed from reference TRBV11-3 and TRBJ1-1, reads EAGVVQSPRYKIIEKKQPVAFWCNPISGHNTLYWYLQNLGQGPELLIRYENEEAVDDSQLPKDRFSAERLKGVDSTLKIQPAELGDSAVYLCASSFFQGMNTEAFFGQGTRLTVV.

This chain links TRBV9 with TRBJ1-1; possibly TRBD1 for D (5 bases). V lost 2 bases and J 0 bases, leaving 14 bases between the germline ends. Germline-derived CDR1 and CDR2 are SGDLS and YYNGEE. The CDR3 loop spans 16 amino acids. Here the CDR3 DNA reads TGTGCCAGCAGCGTCAGCTCCGGGACGGTGAACACTGAAGCTTTCTTT. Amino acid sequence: CASSVSSGTVNTEAFF.

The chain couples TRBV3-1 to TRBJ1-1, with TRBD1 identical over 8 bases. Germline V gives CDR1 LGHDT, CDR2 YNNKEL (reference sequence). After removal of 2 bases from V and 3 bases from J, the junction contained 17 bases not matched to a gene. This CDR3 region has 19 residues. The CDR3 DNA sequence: TGTGCCAGCAGCCAATACCGGACAGGGTGGAGGTTTTCGGACACTGAAGCTTTCTTT. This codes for CASSQYRTGWRFSDTEAFF. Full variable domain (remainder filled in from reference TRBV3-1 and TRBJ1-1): DTAVSQTPKYLVTQMGNDKSIKCEQNLGHDTMYWYKQDSKKFLKIMFSYNNKELIINETVPNRFSPKSPDKAHLNLHINSLELGDSAVYFCASSQYRTGWRFSDTEAFFGQGTRLTVV.

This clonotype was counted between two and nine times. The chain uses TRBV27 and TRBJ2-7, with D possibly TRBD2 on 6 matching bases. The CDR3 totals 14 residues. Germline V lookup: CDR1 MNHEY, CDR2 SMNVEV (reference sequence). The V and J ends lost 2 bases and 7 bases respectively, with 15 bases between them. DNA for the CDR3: TGTGCCAGCAGTTTAGGGGGGACGAGTTCGGAGCAGTACTTC. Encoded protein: CASSLGGTSSEQYF.

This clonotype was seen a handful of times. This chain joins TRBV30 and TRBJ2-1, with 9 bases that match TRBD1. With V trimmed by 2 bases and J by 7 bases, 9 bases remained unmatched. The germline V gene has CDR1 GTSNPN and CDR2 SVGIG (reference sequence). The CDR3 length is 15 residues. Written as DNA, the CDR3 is TGTGCCTGGAGTTCCCCCGGGACAGGGTATAATGAGCAGTTCTTC. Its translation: CAWSSPGTGYNEQFF.

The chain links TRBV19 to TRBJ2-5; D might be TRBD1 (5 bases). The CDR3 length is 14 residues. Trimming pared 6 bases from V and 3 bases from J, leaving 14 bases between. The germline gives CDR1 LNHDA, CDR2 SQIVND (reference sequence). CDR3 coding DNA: TGTGCCAGTAGAACAGGACGGGCGGAAGAGACCCAGTACTTC. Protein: CASRTGRAEETQYF.